The rows below give T cell receptor beta chains drawn from one sample of a study of T cell repertoires in cytomegalovirus infection. Via MiXCR, TCRdb re-called the reads, giving one row per CDR3 protein. Of some 390,000 distinct CDR3 sequences listed, about a sixth are singletons. The sample comprised PBMCs. Receptors were obtained from a human donor in good health (CMV status not recorded). Some clones in this sample may be carry-over from other donors' samples. CDR3s include the opening cysteine and the closing phenylalanine or tryptophan. The size entry is marked missing in some rows and otherwise reads once, few, many or a size class.

CDR3aa: CAIQGEGDEKLFF
v_gene: TRBV19
j_gene: TRBJ1-4
abundance: few

CDR3aa: CASGSRGAVGTDTQYF
v_gene: TRBV7-2
j_gene: TRBJ2-3
abundance: many

CDR3aa: CASRPRQGISFRSGEKLFF
v_gene: TRBV27
j_gene: TRBJ1-4
abundance: once

CDR3aa: CATNNPLDDYTF
v_gene: TRBV6-2/TRBV6-3
j_gene: TRBJ1-2
abundance: -

CDR3aa: CASSPTSRERDTQYF
v_gene: TRBV5-4
j_gene: TRBJ2-3
abundance: many

CDR3aa: CASTDSYSGANVLTF
v_gene: TRBV12-3/TRBV12-4
j_gene: TRBJ2-6
abundance: -

CDR3aa: CASSMKGQGNIQYF
v_gene: TRBV5-4
j_gene: TRBJ2-4
abundance: -

CDR3aa: CASSSRRLANEQFF
v_gene: TRBV7-2
j_gene: TRBJ2-1
abundance: few

CDR3aa: CASSIPGQGVYEQYF
v_gene: TRBV19
j_gene: TRBJ2-7
abundance: many

CDR3aa: CASLIRRPGVRYEQYF
v_gene: TRBV2
j_gene: TRBJ2-7
abundance: few

CDR3aa: CASTSSVYTGELFF
v_gene: TRBV7-9
j_gene: TRBJ2-2
abundance: many

CDR3aa: CASRGSTDTQYF
v_gene: TRBV6-5
j_gene: TRBJ2-3
abundance: many

CDR3aa: CASRPRSGGIYNEQFF
v_gene: TRBV12-3/TRBV12-4
j_gene: TRBJ2-1
abundance: few

CDR3aa: CSARYREDVGGYTF
v_gene: TRBV20-1
j_gene: TRBJ1-2
abundance: few

CDR3aa: CASSFGGLGGYTF
v_gene: TRBV7-9
j_gene: TRBJ1-2
abundance: many

CDR3aa: CASSLDGTVLDEQFF
v_gene: TRBV7-9
j_gene: TRBJ2-1
abundance: -

CDR3aa: CASSSTRMSTNEQFF
v_gene: TRBV5-4
j_gene: TRBJ2-1
abundance: few

CDR3aa: CAWSTTGDGYTF
v_gene: TRBV30
j_gene: TRBJ1-2
abundance: -

CDR3aa: CASSRGGQDTQYF
v_gene: TRBV12-3/TRBV12-4
j_gene: TRBJ2-3
abundance: few

CDR3aa: CASSPIHGGYGETQYF
v_gene: TRBV19
j_gene: TRBJ2-5
abundance: few

CDR3aa: CASSLIFDTGELFF
v_gene: TRBV7-8
j_gene: TRBJ2-2
abundance: many

CDR3aa: CASSLEIGRGHEQYF
v_gene: TRBV5-1
j_gene: TRBJ2-7
abundance: -

CDR3aa: CASSQDQGGMTGAFF
v_gene: TRBV4-1
j_gene: TRBJ1-1
abundance: -

CDR3aa: CASQTIGQLPTDTQYF
v_gene: TRBV6-2/TRBV6-3
j_gene: TRBJ2-3
abundance: few

CDR3aa: CASSLAGGYTF
v_gene: TRBV7-9
j_gene: TRBJ1-2
abundance: many

CDR3aa: CASRGGLTNQPQHF
v_gene: TRBV28
j_gene: TRBJ1-5
abundance: few

CDR3aa: CATRLAGGGEQFF
v_gene: TRBV10-3
j_gene: TRBJ2-1
abundance: -

CDR3aa: CASSPPSRGPRTYEQYF
v_gene: TRBV4-1
j_gene: TRBJ2-7
abundance: few

CDR3aa: CASSRDTTYNEQFF
v_gene: TRBV7-6
j_gene: TRBJ2-1
abundance: -

CDR3aa: CASSEAGQGVYNEQFF
v_gene: TRBV2
j_gene: TRBJ2-1
abundance: few

CDR3aa: CASSYSGGLSGNEQFF
v_gene: TRBV6-5
j_gene: TRBJ2-1
abundance: many

CDR3aa: CASSIAGALQETQYF
v_gene: TRBV19
j_gene: TRBJ2-5
abundance: -

CDR3aa: CASSLAQSPGGYTF
v_gene: TRBV7-9
j_gene: TRBJ1-2
abundance: -

CDR3aa: CSARTPNTGELFF
v_gene: TRBV20-1
j_gene: TRBJ2-2
abundance: -

CDR3aa: CASSESYGNTEAFF
v_gene: TRBV2
j_gene: TRBJ1-1
abundance: few

CDR3aa: CASSRLGTYNEQFF
v_gene: TRBV2
j_gene: TRBJ2-1
abundance: -

CDR3aa: CASEAWDRGEVTYTDTQYF
v_gene: TRBV7-9
j_gene: TRBJ2-3
abundance: few

CDR3aa: CASSLRAGTPTNEKLFF
v_gene: TRBV11-2
j_gene: TRBJ1-4
abundance: many

CDR3aa: CASRLTGASGYTF
v_gene: TRBV6-1
j_gene: TRBJ1-2
abundance: few

CDR3aa: CASSVLPGDSSYEQYF
v_gene: TRBV5-1
j_gene: TRBJ2-7
abundance: few

CDR3aa: CATRDRWGHEQFF
v_gene: TRBV6-1
j_gene: TRBJ2-1
abundance: few

CDR3aa: CASSDRQGSSTGELFF
v_gene: TRBV7-9
j_gene: TRBJ2-2
abundance: -

CDR3aa: CASSYSADSGANVLTF
v_gene: TRBV6-5
j_gene: TRBJ2-6
abundance: -

CDR3aa: CASSSGLDEQFF
v_gene: TRBV12-3/TRBV12-4
j_gene: TRBJ2-1
abundance: -

CDR3aa: CASSWGRGGEAFF
v_gene: TRBV7-6
j_gene: TRBJ1-1
abundance: many

CDR3aa: CVSSLAPPQGNSYEQYF
v_gene: TRBV7-6
j_gene: TRBJ2-7
abundance: -

CDR3aa: CASSQDSRGRLAEVTDTQYF
v_gene: TRBV4-1
j_gene: TRBJ2-3
abundance: many

CDR3aa: CASSLGGNGNYGYTF
v_gene: TRBV7-6
j_gene: TRBJ1-2
abundance: few

CDR3aa: CASSFLSTDTQYF
v_gene: TRBV7-6
j_gene: TRBJ2-3
abundance: many

CDR3aa: CASSLGDRGSVQYF
v_gene: TRBV11-2
j_gene: TRBJ2-7
abundance: -

CDR3aa: CASTRPWDTQYF
v_gene: TRBV6-2/TRBV6-3
j_gene: TRBJ2-3
abundance: many

CDR3aa: CASSFSWSQETQYF
v_gene: TRBV7-2
j_gene: TRBJ2-5
abundance: many